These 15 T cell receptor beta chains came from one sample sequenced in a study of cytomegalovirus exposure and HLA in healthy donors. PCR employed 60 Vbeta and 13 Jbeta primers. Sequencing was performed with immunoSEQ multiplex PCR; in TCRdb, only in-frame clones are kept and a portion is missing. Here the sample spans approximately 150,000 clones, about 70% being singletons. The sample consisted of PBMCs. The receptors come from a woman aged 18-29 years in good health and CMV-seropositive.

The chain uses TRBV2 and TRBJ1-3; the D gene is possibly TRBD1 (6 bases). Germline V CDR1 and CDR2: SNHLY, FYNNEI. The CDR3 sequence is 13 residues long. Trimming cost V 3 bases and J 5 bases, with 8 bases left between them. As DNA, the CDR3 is TGTGCCAGCAGTGACAGGGGAAGAAACACCATATATTTT. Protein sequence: CASSDRGRNTIYF.

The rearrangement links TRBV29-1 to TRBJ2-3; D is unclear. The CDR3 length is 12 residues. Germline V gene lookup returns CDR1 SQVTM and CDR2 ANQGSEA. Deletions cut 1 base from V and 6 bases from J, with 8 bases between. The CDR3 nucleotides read TGCAGCGTTGAAGTCCCCCCGGATACGCAGTATTTT. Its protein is CSVEVPPDTQYF.

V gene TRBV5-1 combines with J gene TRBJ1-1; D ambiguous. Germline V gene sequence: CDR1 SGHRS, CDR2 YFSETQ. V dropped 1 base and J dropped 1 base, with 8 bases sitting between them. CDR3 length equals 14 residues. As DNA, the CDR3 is TGCGCCAGCAGCTTGTTGAGCCAGAACACTGAAGCTTTCTTT. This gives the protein CASSLLSQNTEAFF.

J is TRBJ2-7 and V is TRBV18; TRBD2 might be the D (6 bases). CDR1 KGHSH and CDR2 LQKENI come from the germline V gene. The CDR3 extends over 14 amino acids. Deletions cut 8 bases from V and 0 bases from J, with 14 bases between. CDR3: CASRSGHSSYEQYF. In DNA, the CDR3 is TGTGCCAGCAGGAGCGGGCATAGCTCCTACGAGCAGTACTTC.

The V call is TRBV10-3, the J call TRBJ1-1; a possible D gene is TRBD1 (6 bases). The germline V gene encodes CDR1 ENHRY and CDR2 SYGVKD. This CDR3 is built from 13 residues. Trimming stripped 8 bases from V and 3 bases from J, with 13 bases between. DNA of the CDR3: TGTGCCATCTCAGGGGTTGGAGACACTGAAGCTTTCTTT. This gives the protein CAISGVGDTEAFF.

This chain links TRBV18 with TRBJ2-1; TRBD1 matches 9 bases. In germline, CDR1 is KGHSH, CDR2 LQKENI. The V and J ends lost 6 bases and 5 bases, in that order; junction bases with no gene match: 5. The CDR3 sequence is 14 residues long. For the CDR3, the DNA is TGTGCCAGCTCCAGGGACAGGGATAACAATGAGCAGTTCTTC. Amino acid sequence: CASSRDRDNNEQFF.

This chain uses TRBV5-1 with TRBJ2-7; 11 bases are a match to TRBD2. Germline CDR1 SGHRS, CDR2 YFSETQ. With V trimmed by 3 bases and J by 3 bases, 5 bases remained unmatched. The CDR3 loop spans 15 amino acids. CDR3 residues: CASSSKLAGDYEQYF. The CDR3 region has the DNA TGCGCCAGCAGCTCCAAACTAGCGGGAGACTACGAGCAGTACTTC. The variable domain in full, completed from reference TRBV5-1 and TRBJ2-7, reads KAGVTQTPRYLIKTRGQQVTLSCSPISGHRSVSWYQQTPGQGLQFLFEYFSETQRNKGNFPGRFSGRQFSNSRSEMNVSTLELGDSALYLCASSSKLAGDYEQYFGPGTRLTVT.

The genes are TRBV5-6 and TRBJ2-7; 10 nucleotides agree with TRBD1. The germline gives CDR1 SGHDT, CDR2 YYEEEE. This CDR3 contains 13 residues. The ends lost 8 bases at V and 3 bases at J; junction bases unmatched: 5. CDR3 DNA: TGTGCCAGTAGACAGGGGGCTAGCTACGAGCAGTACTTC. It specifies CASRQGASYEQYF.

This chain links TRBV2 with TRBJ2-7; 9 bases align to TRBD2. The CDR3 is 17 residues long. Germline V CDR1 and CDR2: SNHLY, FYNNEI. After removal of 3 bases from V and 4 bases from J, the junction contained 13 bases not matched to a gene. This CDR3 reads CASSETSSGGFRYEQYF. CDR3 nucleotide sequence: TGTGCCAGCAGTGAGACTAGTAGCGGGGGCTTTAGATACGAGCAGTACTTC.

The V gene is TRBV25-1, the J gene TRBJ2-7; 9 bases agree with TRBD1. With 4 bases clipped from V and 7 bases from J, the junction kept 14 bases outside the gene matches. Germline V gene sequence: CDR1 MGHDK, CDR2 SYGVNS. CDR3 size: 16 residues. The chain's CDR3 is CASSVAAGTGRQEQYF. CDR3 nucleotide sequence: TGTGCCAGCAGTGTAGCTGCCGGGACAGGGCGGCAAGAGCAGTACTTC.

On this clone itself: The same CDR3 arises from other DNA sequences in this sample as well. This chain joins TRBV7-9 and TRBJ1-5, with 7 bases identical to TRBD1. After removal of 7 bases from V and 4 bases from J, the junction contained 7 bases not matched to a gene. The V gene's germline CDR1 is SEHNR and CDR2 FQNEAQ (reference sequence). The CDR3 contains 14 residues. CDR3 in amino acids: CASNQGGPNQPQHF. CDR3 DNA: TGTGCCAGCAACCAGGGGGGCCCTAATCAGCCCCAGCATTTT.

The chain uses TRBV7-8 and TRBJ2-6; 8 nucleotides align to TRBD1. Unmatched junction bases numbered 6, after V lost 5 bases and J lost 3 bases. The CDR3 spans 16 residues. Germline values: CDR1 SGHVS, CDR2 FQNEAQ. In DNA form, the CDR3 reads TGTGCCAGCAGCCGAGGCAGGGGGCGTGGGGCCAACGTCCTGACTTTC. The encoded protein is CASSRGRGRGANVLTF.

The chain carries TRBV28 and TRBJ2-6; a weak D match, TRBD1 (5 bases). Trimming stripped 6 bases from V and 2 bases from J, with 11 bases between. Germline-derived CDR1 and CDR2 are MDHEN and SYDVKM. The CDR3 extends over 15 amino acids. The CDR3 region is CASSSQGAGANVLTF. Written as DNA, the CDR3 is TGTGCCAGCAGCTCGCAGGGTGCTGGGGCCAACGTCCTGACTTTC.

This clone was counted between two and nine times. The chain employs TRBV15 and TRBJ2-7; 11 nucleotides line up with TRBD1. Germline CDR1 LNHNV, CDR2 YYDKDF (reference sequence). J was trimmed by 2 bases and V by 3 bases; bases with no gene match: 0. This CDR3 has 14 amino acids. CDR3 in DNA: TGTGCCACCAGCAGGGACAGGGGGCCCTACGAGCAGTACTTC. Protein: CATSRDRGPYEQYF.

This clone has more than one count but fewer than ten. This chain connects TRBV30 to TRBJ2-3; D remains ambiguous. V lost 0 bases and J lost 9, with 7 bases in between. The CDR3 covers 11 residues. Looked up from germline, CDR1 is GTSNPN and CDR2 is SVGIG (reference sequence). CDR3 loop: CAWSVQKTQYF. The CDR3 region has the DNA TGTGCCTGGAGTGTACAAAAAACGCAGTATTTT. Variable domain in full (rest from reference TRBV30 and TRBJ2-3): SQTIHQWPATLVQPVGSPLSLECTVEGTSNPNLYWYRQAAGRGLQLLFYSVGIGQISSEVPQNLSASRPQDRQFILSSKKLLLSDSGFYLCAWSVQKTQYFGPGTRLTVL.